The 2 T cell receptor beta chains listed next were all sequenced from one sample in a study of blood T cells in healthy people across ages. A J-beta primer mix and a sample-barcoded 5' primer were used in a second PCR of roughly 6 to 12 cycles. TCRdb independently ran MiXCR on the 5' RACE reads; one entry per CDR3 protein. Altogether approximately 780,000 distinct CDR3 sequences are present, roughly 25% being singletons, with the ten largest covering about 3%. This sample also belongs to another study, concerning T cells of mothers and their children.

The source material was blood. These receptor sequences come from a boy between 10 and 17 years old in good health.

CDR3 in amino acids: CASSFHEGASGYTF. DNA for the CDR3: TGTGCCAGCAGTTTTCATGAGGGGGCGTCTGGCTACACCTTC. V usage is TRBV28 and J usage is TRBJ1-2; 7 bases fit TRBD1. Trimming took 3 bases from V and 7 from J; bases not matched to a gene: 8. The CDR3 is 14 amino acids. The V gene's germline CDR1 is MDHEN and CDR2 SYDVKM.

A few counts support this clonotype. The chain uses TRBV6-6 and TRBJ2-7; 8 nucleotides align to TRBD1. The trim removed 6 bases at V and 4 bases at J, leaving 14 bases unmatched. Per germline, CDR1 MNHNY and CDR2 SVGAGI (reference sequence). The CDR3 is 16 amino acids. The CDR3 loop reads CASRETGEEGAYEQYF. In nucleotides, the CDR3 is TGTGCCAGCAGGGAGACAGGGGAAGAGGGGGCATACGAGCAGTACTTC.